Listed here are 22 T cell receptor beta chains from one sample, sequenced in a study of cytomegalovirus exposure and HLA in healthy donors. Using immunoSEQ multiplex PCR, the repertoire was profiled, and TCRdb retains in-frame clones only, with some absent. The table has 180,000 or so clones, approximately 86% seen once; the top ten hold 2% to 3%. The specimen was PBMCs. These receptors were obtained from a man in his late teens or twenties in good health and CMV-seropositive.

This clone has a single count. The rearrangement links TRBV14 to TRBJ2-3, with TRBD1 matching 12 bases. The CDR3 extends over 19 amino acids. Germline CDR1 reads SGHDN; CDR2 reads FVKESK. The J segment lost 9 bases and the V segment lost 0 bases, leaving 16 bases of the junction unmatched. The CDR3 region is CASSQDLRDRGLGPPTQYF. CDR3 in DNA: TGTGCCAGCAGCCAAGACCTCCGGGACAGGGGGCTGGGGCCCCCGACGCAGTATTTT.

The chain combines TRBV7-3 with TRBJ2-1, with 7 bases aligning to TRBD1. J was trimmed by 7 bases and V by 3 bases; bases with no gene match: 3. The CDR3 spans 13 residues. The germline gives CDR1 SGHTA, CDR2 FQGTGA. The CDR3 sequence is CASSFGQENEQFF. In nucleotides, the CDR3 is TGTGCCAGCAGCTTCGGACAGGAGAATGAGCAGTTCTTC.

V gene TRBV18 combines with J gene TRBJ1-4; 7 bases are a match to TRBD1. Losses at the gene ends were 1 base for V and 2 bases for J; bases not matched to a gene: 4. Germline values: CDR1 KGHSH, CDR2 LQKENI. The CDR3 contains 16 residues. CDR3 sequence: CASSPLQGSTNEKLFF. The CDR3 bases are TGTGCCAGCTCACCACTACAGGGGTCTACTAATGAAAAACTGTTTTTT.

The chain links TRBV6-6 to TRBJ2-5, with TRBD1 matching 7 bases. The V and J ends lost 1 base and 2 bases, in that order; junction bases with no gene match: 7. The CDR3 has 16 amino acids. Germline CDR1 and CDR2: MNHNY and SVGAGI (reference sequence). CDR3 bases: TGTGCCAGCAGTTACTATGGGACAGCTCATCAAGAGACCCAGTACTTC. Protein sequence: CASSYYGTAHQETQYF.

This clone appeared a few times. The V gene is TRBV6-5, the J gene TRBJ1-6; D unresolved. Germline V CDR1 and CDR2: MNHEY, SVGAGI. The V gene lost 9 bases and the J gene lost 13 bases, with 19 bases spanning the gap. CDR3 length: 13 residues. The DNA for the CDR3 is TGTGCCAGTATGCGGGGAGAAAGAACGCCCCTCCACTTT. Protein sequence: CASMRGERTPLHF.

The chain is built from TRBV7-2 and TRBJ1-4; D is perhaps TRBD1 (6 bases). The length of the CDR3 is 19 residues. Trimming pared 1 base from V and 5 bases from J, leaving 23 bases between. Looked up from germline, CDR1 is SGHTA and CDR2 is FQGNSA. CDR3 nucleotide sequence: TGTGCCAGCAGCTTAGGGGACCCTGGGGGGGCACATTGGAATGAAAAACTGTTTTTT. It is translated as CASSLGDPGGAHWNEKLFF. The variable domain in full, with the rest retrieved from reference TRBV7-2 and TRBJ1-4, is GAGVSQSPSNKVTEKGKDVELRCDPISGHTALYWYRQSLGQGLEFLIYFQGNSAPDKSGLPSDRFSAERTGGSVSTLTIQRTQQEDSAVYLCASSLGDPGGAHWNEKLFFGSGTQLSVL.

This chain uses TRBV27 with TRBJ1-5; no clear D. Trimming shortened V by 1 base and J by 3 bases, and 7 bases separated the two germline ends. The CDR3 sequence is 14 residues long. CDR1 MNHEY and CDR2 SMNVEV come from the germline V gene (reference sequence). CDR3 region: CASSLFSPNQPQHF. Here the CDR3 DNA reads TGTGCCAGCAGTTTATTTAGTCCCAATCAGCCCCAGCATTTT.

This rearrangement joins TRBV5-4 to TRBJ1-1; D not certain. CDR1 SGHNT and CDR2 YYREEE come from the germline V gene (reference sequence). The CDR3 runs 12 residues. The V end lost 7 bases, the J end lost 0 bases, and 7 bases lay between the germline ends. CDR3 sequence: CASGTVNTEAFF. The CDR3 DNA reads TGTGCCAGCGGAACAGTGAACACTGAAGCTTTCTTT.

This rearrangement joins TRBV5-6 to TRBJ1-1; TRBD1 agrees at 8 bases. With 3 bases clipped from V and 5 bases from J, the junction kept 6 bases outside the gene matches. In germline, CDR1 is SGHDT, CDR2 YYEEEE. CDR3 length equals 14 residues. The CDR3 bases are TGTGCCAGCAGCTACGACAGGGGCTATACTGAAGCTTTCTTT. Its protein product is CASSYDRGYTEAFF.

The chain carries TRBV9 and TRBJ2-1; 9 bases match TRBD2. J lost 9 bases, V lost 3 bases, and 7 bases had no gene match. The CDR3 loop spans 14 amino acids. The V gene's germline CDR1 is SGDLS and CDR2 YYNGEE. The CDR3 nucleotides read TGTGCCAGCAGCGCCTGGCGGGAGGGGCGTGAGCAGTTCTTC. This translates into CASSAWREGREQFF.

The chain joins TRBV9 to TRBJ2-1; 9 bases match TRBD2. The germline V gene encodes CDR1 SGDLS and CDR2 YYNGEE. The ends lost 4 bases at V and 0 bases at J; junction bases unmatched: 2. This CDR3 contains 15 residues. The CDR3 loop reads CASSFSGSSYNEQFF. In nucleotides, the CDR3 is TGTGCCAGCAGCTTTAGCGGGAGCTCCTACAATGAGCAGTTCTTC.

V gene TRBV27 combines with J gene TRBJ1-2; 9 bases are shared with TRBD1. In germline, CDR1 is MNHEY, CDR2 SMNVEV (reference sequence). V was clipped by 6 bases and J by 7 bases; unmatched bases: 21. The CDR3 is made up of 18 amino acids. The CDR3 loop reads CASSSTGTGFIVWSGYTF. The DNA of the CDR3 is TGTGCCAGCAGCTCCACCGGGACAGGGTTTATTGTCTGGAGTGGCTACACCTTC.

The genes are TRBV10-3 and TRBJ1-2, with D unclear. This CDR3 contains 16 residues. Germline V gene data show CDR1 as ENHRY and CDR2 as SYGVKD. Trimming took 0 bases from V and 4 from J, leaving 15 bases between them. The CDR3 bases are TGTGCCATCAGTGAGTCGAGGGCGGGAGAACGCTATGGCTACACCTTC. Encoded protein: CAISESRAGERYGYTF.

The chain employs TRBV11-2 and TRBJ2-3; D call uncertain. V was pared by 5 bases and J by 6 bases, with 9 bases between. The CDR3 totals 12 residues. CDR1 and CDR2 (germline): SGHAT, FQNNGV. CDR3 region: CASSLRSDTQYF. CDR3 coding DNA: TGTGCCAGCAGCCTTCGGTCCGATACGCAGTATTTT. Together with reference TRBV11-2 and TRBJ2-3, the CDR3 gives the full variable domain: EAGVAQSPRYKIIEKRQSVAFWCNPISGHATLYWYQQILGQGPKLLIQFQNNGVVDDSQLPKDRFSAERLKGVDSTLKIQPAKLEDSAVYLCASSLRSDTQYFGPGTRLTVL.

A few counts support this clone. This sequence joins TRBV6-1 and TRBJ1-6, with D tentatively TRBD1 (5 bases). From germline, CDR1 is MNHNS and CDR2 SASEGT. V shed 3 bases and J shed 9 bases, with 18 bases lying between them. There are 16 residues in the CDR3. DNA for the CDR3: TGTGCCAGCAGTGACCGCCCGGGGGGTGGAGGTTCACCCCTCCACTTT. Amino acid sequence: CASSDRPGGGGSPLHF.

The chain combines TRBV14 with TRBJ2-7, with TRBD2 as a possible D gene (6 bases). V shed 0 bases and J shed 3 bases, with 12 bases lying between them. Germline loops: CDR1 SGHDN, CDR2 FVKESK. CDR3 length: 15 residues. CDR3: CASSQDYGGIYEQYF. CDR3 DNA sequence: TGTGCCAGCAGCCAAGATTACGGCGGGATCTACGAGCAGTACTTC. The full variable domain, in which reference TRBV14 and TRBJ2-7 provide the parts outside the CDR3, is EAGVTQFPSHSVIEKGQTVTLRCDPISGHDNLYWYRRVMGKEIKFLLHFVKESKQDESGMPNNRFLAERTGGTYSTLKVQPAELEDSGVYFCASSQDYGGIYEQYFGPGTRLTVT.

This sequence joins TRBV14 and TRBJ1-1; D call uncertain. Germline V gene sequence: CDR1 SGHDN, CDR2 FVKESK. V was shortened by 4 bases and J by 0 bases, with 6 bases between the two germline ends. The CDR3 consists of 13 residues. The CDR3 sequence: CASSPHMNTEAFF. In DNA form, the CDR3 reads TGTGCCAGCAGCCCCCACATGAACACTGAAGCTTTCTTT.

V is TRBV28 and J is TRBJ2-5; 14 bases line up with TRBD2. The V segment lost 8 bases and the J segment 2 bases; nucleotides outside the gene matches: 10. Germline-derived CDR1 and CDR2 are MDHEN and SYDVKM. The CDR3 covers 17 residues. The CDR3: CASGLGLAGVYQETQYF. As DNA, the CDR3 is TGTGCCAGCGGACTGGGACTAGCGGGAGTTTATCAAGAGACCCAGTACTTC.

CDR3 loop: CASSAYPGQGSFSSYGYTF. CDR3 DNA: TGTGCCAGCAGCGCATACCCGGGACAGGGATCGTTCTCATCCTATGGCTACACCTTC. The rearrangement joins TRBV5-6 to TRBJ1-2, with 9 bases identical to TRBD1. The CDR3 consists of 19 residues. Germline CDR1 is SGHDT and CDR2 is YYEEEE. V lost 4 bases, J lost 4 bases, and 20 bases stayed unmatched.

This rearrangement joins TRBV4-2 to TRBJ1-1, with 12 positions matching TRBD1. The germline gives CDR1 LGHNA, CDR2 YNFKEQ. J lost 5 bases, V lost 3 bases, and 4 bases had no gene match. This CDR3 contains 15 residues. CDR3 sequence (DNA): TGTGCCAGCAGCCAGGGACAGGGGGCTGGGACTGAAGCTTTCTTT. This encodes CASSQGQGAGTEAFF.

The chain links TRBV28 to TRBJ1-2; D remains unclear. Looked up from germline, CDR1 is MDHEN and CDR2 is SYDVKM. Trimming pared 4 bases from V and 2 bases from J, leaving 11 bases between. The length of the CDR3 is 14 residues. The CDR3 here is CASSSGTGNYGYTF. CDR3 coding DNA: TGTGCCAGCAGTTCTGGAACGGGAAACTATGGCTACACCTTC.

The rearrangement joins TRBV30 to TRBJ1-1; 7 nucleotides line up with TRBD1. The CDR3 has 13 residues. In germline, CDR1 is GTSNPN, CDR2 SVGIG (reference sequence). The ends lost 8 bases at V and 4 bases at J; junction bases unmatched: 10. The CDR3 DNA follows: TGTGCCGGCAAACGGGCAGGGGGCACTGAAGCTTTCTTT. It yields the protein CAGKRAGGTEAFF.